The count of the clone carrying this TCR beta chain is one. The sample comes from a study of blood T cell repertoires in COVID-19. The wider study: Collection of acute and convalescent COVID-19 samples took place in the United States, Italy and Spain.

The CDR3 extends over 19 amino acids. Trimming removed 3 bases from V and 3 bases from J, with 27 bases in between. The V gene's germline CDR1 is SGDLS and CDR2 YYNGEE. Source study methods: The assay estimated nucleated cells by amplifying reference gene primers. Assay used: immunoSEQ multiplex PCR; TCRdb lists only in-frame clones, some missing. V, J and clone size are those of that table, while D and trimming were read from the DNA. This table has around 180,000 clones, about four fifths appearing once. The sample taken for sequencing was peripheral blood. This rearrangement joins TRBV9 to TRBJ1-2; D is perhaps TRBD1 (6 bases). The origin of this receptor is a human donor in a cohort sampled during active COVID-19. The CDR3 DNA reads TGTGCCAGCAGCGCTACAGGGATTCCCTCTCCAGTTGGCTACTATGGCTACACCTTC. Its translation is CASSATGIPSPVGYYGYTF.